This T cell receptor beta chain was observed in a study of high-grade serous ovarian cancer treatment subgroups. Study-level findings and limits: Same-patient tumor repertoires overlapped at roughly 0.1 to 0.79; different patients barely overlapped. Repertoire analysis covered CDR3 alone, not CDR1 or CDR2.

Libraries were prepared by immunoSEQ multiplex PCR; TCRdb keeps only in-frame clonotypes and omits some of them. Here the sample spans around 30,000 clones, around 84% being singletons. CDR1 is SNHLY, CDR2 FYNNEI, per germline. CDR3 length equals 12 residues. Remarks on this clone: The antigen remains unidentified.

Tumor samples were obtained before definitive surgery or chemotherapy. The chain employs TRBV2 and TRBJ2-1, with D uncertain. Material: tumor tissue. The TCR sequence derives from a human donor with high-grade serous ovarian cancer. The CDR3 nucleotides read TGTGCTAGCTCCCCCGACTACAATGAGCAGTTCTTC. Translating gives CASSPDYNEQFF. Filled out from reference TRBV2 and TRBJ2-1, the complete variable domain reads EPEVTQTPSHQVTQMGQEVILRCVPISNHLYFYWYRQILGQKVEFLVSFYNNEISEKSEIFDDQFSVERPDGSNFTLKIRSTKLEDSAMYFCASSPDYNEQFFGPGTRLTVL.